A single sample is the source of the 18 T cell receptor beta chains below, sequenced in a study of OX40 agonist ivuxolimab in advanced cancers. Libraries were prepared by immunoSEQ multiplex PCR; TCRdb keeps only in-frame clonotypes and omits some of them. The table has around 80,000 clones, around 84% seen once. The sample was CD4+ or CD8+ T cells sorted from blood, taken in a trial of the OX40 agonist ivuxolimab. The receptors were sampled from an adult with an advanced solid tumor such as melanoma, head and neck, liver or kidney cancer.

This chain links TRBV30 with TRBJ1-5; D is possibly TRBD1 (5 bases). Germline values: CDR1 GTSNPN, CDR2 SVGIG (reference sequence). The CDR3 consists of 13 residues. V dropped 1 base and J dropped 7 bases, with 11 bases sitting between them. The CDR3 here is CAWSGGVGQPQHF. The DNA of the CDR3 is TGTGCCTGGAGTGGAGGGGTCGGACAGCCCCAGCATTTT.

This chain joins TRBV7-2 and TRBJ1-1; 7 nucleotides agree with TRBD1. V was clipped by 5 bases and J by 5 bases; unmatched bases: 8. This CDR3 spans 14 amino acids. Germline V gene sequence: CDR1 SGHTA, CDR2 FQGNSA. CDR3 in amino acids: CASSQIRGRTEAFF. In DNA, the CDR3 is TGTGCCAGCAGCCAAATAAGGGGGCGGACTGAAGCTTTCTTT. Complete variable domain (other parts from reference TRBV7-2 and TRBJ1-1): GAGVSQSPSNKVTEKGKDVELRCDPISGHTALYWYRQSLGQGLEFLIYFQGNSAPDKSGLPSDRFSAERTGGSVSTLTIQRTQQEDSAVYLCASSQIRGRTEAFFGQGTRLTVV.

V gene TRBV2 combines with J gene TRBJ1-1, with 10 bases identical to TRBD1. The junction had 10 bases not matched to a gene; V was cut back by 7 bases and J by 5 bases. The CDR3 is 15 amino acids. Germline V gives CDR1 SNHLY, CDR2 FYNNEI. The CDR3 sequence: CASTYRQGAWTEAFF. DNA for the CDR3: TGTGCCAGCACCTATCGACAGGGGGCCTGGACTGAAGCTTTCTTT.

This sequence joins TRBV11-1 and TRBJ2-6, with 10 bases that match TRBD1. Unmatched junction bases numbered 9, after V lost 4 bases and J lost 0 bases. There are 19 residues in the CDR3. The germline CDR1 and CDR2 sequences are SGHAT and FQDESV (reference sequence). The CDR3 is CASSSPRRDRGSGANVLTF. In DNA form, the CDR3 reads TGTGCCAGCAGCTCACCCCGGAGGGACAGGGGCTCTGGGGCCAACGTCCTGACTTTC. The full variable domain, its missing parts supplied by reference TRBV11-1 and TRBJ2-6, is EAEVAQSPRYKITEKSQAVAFWCDPISGHATLYWYRQILGQGPELLVQFQDESVVDDSQLPKDRFSAERLKGVDSTLKIQPAELGDSAMYLCASSSPRRDRGSGANVLTFGAGSRLTVL.

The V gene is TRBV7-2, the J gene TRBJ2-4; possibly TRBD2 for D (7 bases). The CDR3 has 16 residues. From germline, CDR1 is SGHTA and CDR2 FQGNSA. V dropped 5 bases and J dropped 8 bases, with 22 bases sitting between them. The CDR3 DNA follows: TGTGCCAGCAGCCTCACGGGGGGCCCTGGCGGGGACATTCAGTACTTC. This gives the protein CASSLTGGPGGDIQYF. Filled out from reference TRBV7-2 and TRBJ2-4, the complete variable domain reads GAGVSQSPSNKVTEKGKDVELRCDPISGHTALYWYRQSLGQGLEFLIYFQGNSAPDKSGLPSDRFSAERTGGSVSTLTIQRTQQEDSAVYLCASSLTGGPGGDIQYFGAGTRLSVL.

The CDR3 DNA reads as TGTGCCAGTAGCGTCGGGCGGGGGGGCTATGACAATGAGCAGTTCTTC. Translating it yields CASSVGRGGYDNEQFF. The rearrangement uses TRBV19 and TRBJ2-1; TRBD2 agrees at 9 bases. J was trimmed by 5 bases and V by 6 bases; bases with no gene match: 11. The CDR3 covers 16 residues. The germline gives CDR1 LNHDA, CDR2 SQIVND (reference sequence).

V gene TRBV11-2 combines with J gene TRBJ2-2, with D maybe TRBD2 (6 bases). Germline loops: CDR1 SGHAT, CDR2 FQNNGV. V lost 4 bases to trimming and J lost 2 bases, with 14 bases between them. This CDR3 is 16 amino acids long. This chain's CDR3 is CASSSSNGGNTGELFF. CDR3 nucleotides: TGTGCCAGCAGCTCCTCCAACGGGGGAAACACCGGGGAGCTGTTTTTT.

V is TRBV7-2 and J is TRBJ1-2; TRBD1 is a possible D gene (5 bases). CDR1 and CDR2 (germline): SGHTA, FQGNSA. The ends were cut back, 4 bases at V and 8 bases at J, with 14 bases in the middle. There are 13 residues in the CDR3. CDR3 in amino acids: CASSWDGKSGYTF. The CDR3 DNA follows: TGTGCCAGCAGCTGGGACGGAAAATCCGGCTACACCTTC. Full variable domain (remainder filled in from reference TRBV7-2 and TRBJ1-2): GAGVSQSPSNKVTEKGKDVELRCDPISGHTALYWYRQSLGQGLEFLIYFQGNSAPDKSGLPSDRFSAERTGGSVSTLTIQRTQQEDSAVYLCASSWDGKSGYTFGSGTRLTVV.

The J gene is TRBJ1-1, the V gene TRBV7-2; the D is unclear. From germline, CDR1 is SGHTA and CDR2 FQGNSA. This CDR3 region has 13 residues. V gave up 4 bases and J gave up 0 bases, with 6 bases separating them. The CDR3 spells CASSSELNTEAFF. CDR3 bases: TGTGCCAGCAGCTCAGAGCTGAACACTGAAGCTTTCTTT.

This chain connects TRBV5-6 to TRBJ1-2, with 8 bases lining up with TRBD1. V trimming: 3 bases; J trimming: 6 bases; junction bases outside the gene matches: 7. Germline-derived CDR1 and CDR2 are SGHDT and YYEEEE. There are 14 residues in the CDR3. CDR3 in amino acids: CASSSVDRGDGYTF. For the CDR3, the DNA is TGTGCCAGCAGCTCCGTAGACAGGGGCGATGGCTACACCTTC.

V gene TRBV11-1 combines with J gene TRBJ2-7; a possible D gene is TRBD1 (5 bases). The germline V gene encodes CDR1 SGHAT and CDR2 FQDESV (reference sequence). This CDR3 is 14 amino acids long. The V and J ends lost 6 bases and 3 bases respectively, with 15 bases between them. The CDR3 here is CASRSLGQIYEQYF. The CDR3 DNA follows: TGTGCCAGCAGATCCTTGGGGCAGATCTACGAGCAGTACTTC.

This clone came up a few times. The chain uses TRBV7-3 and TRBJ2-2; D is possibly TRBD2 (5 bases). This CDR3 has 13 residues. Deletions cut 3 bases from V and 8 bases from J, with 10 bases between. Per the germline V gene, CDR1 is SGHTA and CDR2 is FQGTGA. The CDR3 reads CASSLGREGELFF. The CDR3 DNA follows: TGTGCCAGCAGCTTGGGCCGGGAAGGGGAGCTGTTTTTT. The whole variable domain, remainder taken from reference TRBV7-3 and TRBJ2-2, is GAGVSQTPSNKVTEKGKYVELRCDPISGHTALYWYRQSLGQGPEFLIYFQGTGAADDSGLPNDRFFAVRPEGSVSTLKIQRTERGDSAVYLCASSLGREGELFFGEGSRLTVL.

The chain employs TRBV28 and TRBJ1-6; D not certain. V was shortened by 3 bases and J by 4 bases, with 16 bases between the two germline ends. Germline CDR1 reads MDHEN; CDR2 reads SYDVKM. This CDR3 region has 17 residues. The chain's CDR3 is CASSLFVPGVYNSPLHF. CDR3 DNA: TGTGCCAGCAGTTTGTTCGTCCCGGGAGTATATAATTCACCCCTCCACTTT.

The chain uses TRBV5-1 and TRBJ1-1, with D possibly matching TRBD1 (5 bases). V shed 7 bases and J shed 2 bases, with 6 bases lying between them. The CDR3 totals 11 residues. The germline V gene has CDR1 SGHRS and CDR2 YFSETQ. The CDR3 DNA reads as TGCGCCAGCCAGGGAAACACTGAAGCTTTCTTT. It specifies CASQGNTEAFF.

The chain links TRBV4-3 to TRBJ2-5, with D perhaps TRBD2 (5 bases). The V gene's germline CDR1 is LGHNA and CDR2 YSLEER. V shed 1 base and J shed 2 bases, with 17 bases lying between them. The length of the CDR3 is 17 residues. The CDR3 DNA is TGCGCCAGCAGCCAAGTTGATCGGCTAGCAGGACAAGAGACCCAGTACTTC. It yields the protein CASSQVDRLAGQETQYF.

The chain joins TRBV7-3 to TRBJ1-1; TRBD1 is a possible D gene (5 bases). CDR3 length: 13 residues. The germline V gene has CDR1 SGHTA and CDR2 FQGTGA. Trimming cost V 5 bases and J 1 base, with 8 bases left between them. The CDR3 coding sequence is TGTGCCAGCAGCGTACAGGAGAACACTGAAGCTTTCTTT. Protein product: CASSVQENTEAFF.

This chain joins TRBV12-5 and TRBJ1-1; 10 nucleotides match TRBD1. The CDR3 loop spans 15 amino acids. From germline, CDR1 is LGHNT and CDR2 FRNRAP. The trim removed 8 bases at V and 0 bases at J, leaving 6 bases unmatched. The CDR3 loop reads CASRRTGGLNTEAFF. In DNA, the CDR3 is TGTGCTAGTCGTCGGACAGGGGGGTTGAACACTGAAGCTTTCTTT.

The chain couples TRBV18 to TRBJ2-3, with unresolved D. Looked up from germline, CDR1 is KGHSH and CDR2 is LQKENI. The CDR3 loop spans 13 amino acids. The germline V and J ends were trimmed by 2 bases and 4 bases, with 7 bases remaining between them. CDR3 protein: CASSPGVADTQYF. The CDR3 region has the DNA TGTGCCAGCTCACCAGGGGTCGCAGATACGCAGTATTTT.